The rows below give T cell receptor beta chains drawn from one sample of a study of blood T cell repertoires in COVID-19. TCRdb's copy holds only in-frame clones and misses some; the assay was immunoSEQ multiplex PCR. This sample carries about 200,000 clones, less than 85% of them seen once, and the ten largest clones take approximately 8%. Sequencing input: peripheral blood. The source of these receptors is a woman of 80 years or more with COVID-19, enrolled during active disease. Each CDR3 is given with its conserved first and last residue. The order of the fields is J gene, V gene, D gene, clone size, CDR3 DNA, CDR3 protein. A D gene is named only where the DNA matches it firmly. The size field is filled for only some rows; it gives once, few, many or a size class.

TRBJ2-2	TRBV11-3	TRBD2	-	TGTGCCAGCAGCCCCGCCCTGGGACTAGCGGGGGGCAACGGGGAGCTGTTTTTT	CASSPALGLAGGNGELFF
TRBJ1-1	TRBV5-4	-	-	TGTGCCAGCAGCGTGACAGAAATAGGGACTGAAGCTTTCTTT	CASSVTEIGTEAFF
TRBJ1-3	TRBV28	TRBD1	-	TGTGCCAGCAGCCTGGGACAGGTCTCTGGAAACACCATATATTTT	CASSLGQVSGNTIYF
TRBJ2-1	TRBV7-3	TRBD2	-	TGTGCCAGCAGTGGGACTAGCGGGAGTGAGCAGTTCTTC	CASSGTSGSEQFF
TRBJ1-1	TRBV11-2	-	-	TGTGCCAGCACCTCGGTGGCGGGGACTGAAGCTTTCTTT	CASTSVAGTEAFF
TRBJ1-2	TRBV28	-	-	TGTGCCAGCAGACCCCCCGAGCGGTACTATGGCTACACCTTC	CASRPPERYYGYTF
TRBJ1-4	TRBV27	-	-	TGTGCCAGCAGTCAGACAGGAGGAAGGGAAAAACTGTTTTTT	CASSQTGGREKLFF
TRBJ2-7	TRBV19	TRBD1	-	TGTGCCAGTAGCAAAGGCAGGGGGTACGAGCAGTACTTC	CASSKGRGYEQYF
TRBJ1-2	TRBV27	-	-	TGTGCCAGCCGAAGGACTGGAGGCGATGGCTACACCTTC	CASRRTGGDGYTF
TRBJ2-2	TRBV13	TRBD1	-	TGTGCCAGCAGGATCTGGGACAGGGGGCGAACCGGGGAGCTGTTTTTT	CASRIWDRGRTGELFF
TRBJ2-5	TRBV4-1	-	-	TGCGCCAGCAGCCCGCGCGGGCGGGTGGGAGAGACCCAGTACTTC	CASSPRGRVGETQYF
TRBJ2-3	TRBV14	-	-	TGTGCCAGCAGGTTCGGGGGAGGCACAGATACGCAGTATTTT	CASRFGGGTDTQYF
TRBJ2-7	TRBV4-1	TRBD1	-	TGCGCCAGCAGCCAAGAGACGACAGGGGGTCGCGAGCAGTACTTC	CASSQETTGGREQYF
TRBJ1-5	TRBV28	TRBD1	-	TGTGCCAGCAGTTCAGGGGGCACTAATAGCAATCAGCCCCAGCATTTT	CASSSGGTNSNQPQHF
TRBJ2-1	TRBV15	TRBD2	once	TGTGCCACCAGCAGAGACCCCCCGACTAGCGGCTACTACAATGAGCAGTTCTTC	CATSRDPPTSGYYNEQFF
TRBJ2-2	TRBV9	TRBD2	-	TGTGCCAGCAGCGTAGAGAGCGGGAGAAGGGAGCTGTTTTTT	CASSVESGRRELFF
TRBJ2-2	TRBV7-3	TRBD2	-	TGTGCCAGCAGGATGAGCGGGAGAGCCTCAACCGGGGAGCTGTTTTTT	CASRMSGRASTGELFF
TRBJ2-1	TRBV28	-	-	TGTGCCAGCACGTCTCGAGGCTCCAATGAGCAGTTCTTC	CASTSRGSNEQFF
TRBJ2-3	TRBV3-1/TRBV3-2	TRBD2	-	TGTGCCAGCAGCCCCCACCGGCGGGAGGGAACAGATACGCAGTATTTT	CASSPHRREGTDTQYF
TRBJ1-1	TRBV28	-	-	TGTGCCAGCAGTCCCTCCTCGTGGGCTCAGGCTTTCTTT	CASSPSSWAQAFF
TRBJ1-6	TRBV29-1	-	-	TGCAGCGTTGGGCAGGGTGCGGTCGGATCACCCCTCCACTTT	CSVGQGAVGSPLHF
TRBJ2-3	TRBV6-5	TRBD2	-	TGTGCCAGCAGTTTTAGCGGGGGCCGCACAGATACGCAGTATTTT	CASSFSGGRTDTQYF
TRBJ2-4	TRBV4-1	TRBD1	once	TGCGCCAGCAGCCAGGGGACAGGGAGGGAAAACATTCAGTACTTC	CASSQGTGRENIQYF
TRBJ1-6	TRBV28	-	-	TGTGCCAGCAGCCGGGGAAGCTCCTATAATTCACCCCTCCACTTT	CASSRGSSYNSPLHF
TRBJ1-3	TRBV3-1/TRBV3-2	-	-	TGTGCCAGCAGCCAGTTAGGGGACACCATATATTTT	CASSQLGDTIYF
TRBJ1-1	TRBV28	-	-	TGTGCCAGCAGCCGGAACACTGAAGCTTTCTTT	CASSRNTEAFF
TRBJ2-5	TRBV3-1/TRBV3-2	TRBD1	once	TGTGCCAGCAGCCCCCTCCGACAGGGCCGGTACCAAGAGACCCAGTACTTC	CASSPLRQGRYQETQYF
TRBJ1-2	TRBV28	TRBD1	few	TGTGCCAGCAGCCGGGTAAACAGGGGAAACTATGGCTACACCTTC	CASSRVNRGNYGYTF
TRBJ1-6	TRBV5-4	-	-	TGTGCCAGTAAGGAGGGACTAATGAATTCACCCCTCCACTTT	CASKEGLMNSPLHF
TRBJ2-2	TRBV29-1	-	-	TGCAGCGGACGCGCGGGGAACACCGGGGAGCTGTTTTTT	CSGRAGNTGELFF
TRBJ2-5	TRBV3-1/TRBV3-2	-	-	TGTGCCAGCAGCCAAGATGTAGCGCGTCTGGGGACCCAGTACTTC	CASSQDVARLGTQYF
TRBJ2-5	TRBV2	TRBD2	-	TGTGCCAGCAGTGCGAGGACTAGCGGGCAAGAGACCCAGTACTTC	CASSARTSGQETQYF
TRBJ2-1	TRBV18	TRBD2	-	TGTGCCAGCTCACCGAGCGGGGGGCGGAATGAGCAGTTCTTC	CASSPSGGRNEQFF
TRBJ1-2	TRBV5-1	TRBD1	-	TGCGCCAGCAGCCCAGACAGGGTAGATGGCTACACCTTC	CASSPDRVDGYTF
TRBJ1-5	TRBV11-2	-	-	TGTGCCAGCAGCTTAGATCGTAGCAATCAGCCCCAGCATTTT	CASSLDRSNQPQHF
TRBJ1-2	TRBV3-1/TRBV3-2	-	-	TGTGCCAGCAGCTCTCCGGGGGACTACACCTTC	CASSSPGDYTF
TRBJ1-2	TRBV7-9	-	-	TGTGCCAGCAGGAAACATAAGGGGGTGGCTAACTATGGCTACACCTTC	CASRKHKGVANYGYTF
TRBJ2-5	TRBV3-1/TRBV3-2	-	-	TGTGCCAGCAGCCAGGACACCATTGATGGTCGAGAGACCCAGTACTTC	CASSQDTIDGRETQYF
TRBJ1-1	TRBV4-1	-	-	TGCGCCAGCAGCCACCAATCCTTTGCTCGACAGACTGAAGCTTTCTTT	CASSHQSFARQTEAFF
TRBJ2-3	TRBV27	TRBD2	few	TGTGCCAGCAGTCCAGAGCCTAGCGGGCGAGATACGCAGTATTTT	CASSPEPSGRDTQYF
TRBJ2-5	TRBV2	TRBD2	-	TGTGCCAGCAGAGGAGGGAGCGGGGGCGGCGAAGAGACCCAGTACTTC	CASRGGSGGGEETQYF
TRBJ1-6	TRBV4-1	-	many	TGCGCCAGCAGCCAAAGGGGTGTGTCAGGGGCTAATTCACCCCTCCACTTT	CASSQRGVSGANSPLHF
TRBJ2-6	TRBV24-1	-	-	TGTGCCACCAGTGCGACAGGATTCTCTGGGGCCAACGTCCTGACTTTC	CATSATGFSGANVLTF
TRBJ2-5	TRBV6-6	-	-	TGTGCCAGCAGTTACTCGTCCCTCCAAGAGACCCAGTACTTC	CASSYSSLQETQYF
TRBJ2-1	TRBV11-2	TRBD2	-	TGTGCCAGCAGCCTAGCGGGAGGTGTGAACAATGAGCAGTTCTTC	CASSLAGGVNNEQFF
TRBJ1-6	TRBV7-2	TRBD1	-	TGTGCCAGCAGCACAGGACAGGACTTGTTTTCACCCCTCCACTTT	CASSTGQDLFSPLHF
TRBJ1-2	TRBV19	-	-	TGTGCCAGTAGTGCACCGGGACGGGAGAGAGGAGGCTACACCTTC	CASSAPGRERGGYTF
TRBJ2-1	TRBV12-5	-	-	TGTGCTAGTGGTTTGGATTTTCAGGGGAATGAGCAGTTCTTC	CASGLDFQGNEQFF
TRBJ2-5	TRBV6-5	TRBD1	-	TGTGCCACCGAAATCTACAGGGGCCTCCAAGAGACCCAGTACTTC	CATEIYRGLQETQYF
TRBJ1-1	TRBV5-1	-	-	TGCGCCAGCAAAATAACAGGAGTGGAGAGAGGCACTGAAGCTTTCTTT	CASKITGVERGTEAFF
TRBJ2-1	TRBV14	TRBD1	-	TGTGCCAGCAGCCGCCCGGGACAGGGAGTCAAGGACAATGAGCAGTTCTTC	CASSRPGQGVKDNEQFF
TRBJ2-7	TRBV7-2	-	-	TGTGCCAGCAGCGAGGGGGGGTCCCAGTACTTC	CASSEGGSQYF
TRBJ1-2	TRBV29-1	-	-	TGCAGCGCCCAGGTGGCGGGCGGCTACACCTTC	CSAQVAGGYTF
TRBJ2-7	TRBV3-1/TRBV3-2	-	-	TGTGCCAGCAGCCAATCGGTAGGCAGGCGCTCCTACGAGCAGTACTTC	CASSQSVGRRSYEQYF
TRBJ2-1	TRBV5-5	TRBD2	-	TGTGCCAGCAGCTGGGGGGGACTTTCCGCTTACAATGAGCAGTTCTTC	CASSWGGLSAYNEQFF